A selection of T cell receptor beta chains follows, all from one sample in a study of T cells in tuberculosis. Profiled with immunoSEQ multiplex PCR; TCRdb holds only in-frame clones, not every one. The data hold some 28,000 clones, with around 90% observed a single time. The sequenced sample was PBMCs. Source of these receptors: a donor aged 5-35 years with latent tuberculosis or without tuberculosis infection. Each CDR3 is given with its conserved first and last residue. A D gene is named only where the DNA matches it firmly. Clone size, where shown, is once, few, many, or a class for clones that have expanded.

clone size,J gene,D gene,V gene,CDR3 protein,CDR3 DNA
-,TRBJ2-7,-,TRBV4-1,CASRRTNVAYEQYF,TGCGCCAGCCGAAGGACAAATGTGGCCTACGAGCAGTACTTC
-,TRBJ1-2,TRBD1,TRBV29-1,CSVGQGVLYVDGYTF,TGCAGCGTTGGGCAGGGGGTCCTCTACGTCGATGGCTACACCTTC
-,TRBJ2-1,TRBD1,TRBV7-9,CASSSRPGQGAHEQFF,TGTGCCAGCAGCTCCAGACCGGGACAGGGGGCCCATGAGCAGTTCTTC
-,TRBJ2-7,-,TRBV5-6,CASSRTVTYEQYF,TGTGCCAGCAGCCGTACAGTTACCTACGAGCAGTACTTC
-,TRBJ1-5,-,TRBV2,CASSQGSSNQPQHF,TGTGCCAGCAGTCAGGGGAGTAGCAATCAGCCCCAGCATTTT
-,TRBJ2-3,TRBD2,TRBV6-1,CASSGTSGGADTQYF,TGTGCCAGCAGTGGGACTAGCGGGGGGGCAGATACGCAGTATTTT
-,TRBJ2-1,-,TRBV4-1,CASSPPSPRDNEQFF,TGCGCCAGCAGCCCCCCCTCCCCCCGGGACAATGAGCAGTTCTTC
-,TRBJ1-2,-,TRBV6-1,CASSVEWQGYGYTF,TGTGCCAGCAGTGTGGAGTGGCAGGGCTATGGCTACACCTTC
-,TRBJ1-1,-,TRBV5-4,CASSLYRESTEAFF,TGTGCCAGCAGCCTATACCGGGAGAGCACTGAAGCTTTCTTT
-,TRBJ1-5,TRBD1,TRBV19,CASKGDRFSQPQHF,TGTGCCAGTAAAGGGGACAGGTTCAGTCAGCCCCAGCATTTT
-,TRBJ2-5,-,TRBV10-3,CAISDIGSQETQYF,TGTGCCATCAGTGATATTGGCTCCCAAGAGACCCAGTACTTC
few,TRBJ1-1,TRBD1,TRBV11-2,CASSSTTGITEAFF,TGTGCCAGCAGCTCTACGACAGGGATTACTGAAGCTTTCTTT
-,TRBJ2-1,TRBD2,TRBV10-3,CAISGGLAGAQQFF,TGTGCCATCAGTGGGGGACTAGCGGGGGCGCAGCAGTTCTTC
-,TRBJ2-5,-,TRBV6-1,CASRRGLRNQETQYF,TGTGCCAGCCGGAGGGGTCTGCGGAACCAAGAGACCCAGTACTTC
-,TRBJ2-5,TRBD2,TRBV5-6,CASTSAGGSETQYF,TGTGCCAGCACCTCGGCGGGGGGCAGTGAGACCCAGTACTTC
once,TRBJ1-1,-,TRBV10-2,CASRLSTSTNTEAFF,TGCGCCAGCAGATTGAGCACGTCGACTAACACTGAAGCTTTCTTT
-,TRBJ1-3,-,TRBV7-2,CASSPPGVLNTIYF,TGTGCCAGCAGCCCCCCGGGAGTCCTAAACACCATATATTTT
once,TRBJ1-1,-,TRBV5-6,CASSLGVGTEAFF,TGTGCCAGCAGCTTAGGGGTAGGGACTGAAGCTTTCTTT
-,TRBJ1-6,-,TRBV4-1,CASSQVDMGLSYNSPLHF,TGCGCCAGCAGCCAAGTTGATATGGGCCTCTCCTATAATTCACCCCTCCACTTT
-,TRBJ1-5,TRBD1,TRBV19,CASRGQGGGQPQHF,TGTGCCAGTAGGGGACAGGGAGGGGGTCAGCCCCAGCATTTT
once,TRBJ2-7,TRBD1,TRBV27,CASSRSGTGGYEQYF,TGTGCCAGCAGCCGGTCCGGGACAGGGGGCTACGAGCAGTACTTC
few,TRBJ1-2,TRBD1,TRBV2,CASSGDRDYGYTF,TGTGCCAGCAGCGGAGACAGGGACTATGGCTACACCTTC
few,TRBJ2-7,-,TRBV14,CASSPGYYEQYF,TGTGCCAGCAGCCCAGGGTACTACGAGCAGTACTTC
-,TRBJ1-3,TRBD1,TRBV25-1,CASSDSGGSGNTIYF,TGTGCCAGCAGTGACTCAGGGGGCTCTGGAAACACCATATATTTT
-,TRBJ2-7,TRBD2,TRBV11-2,CASSLAGGEQYF,TGTGCCAGCAGCTTAGCGGGGGGCGAGCAGTACTTC
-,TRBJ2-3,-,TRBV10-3,CAISEGQPIISDTQYF,TGTGCCATCAGTGAAGGACAGCCGATTATATCAGATACGCAGTATTTT
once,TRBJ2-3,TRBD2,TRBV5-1,CASSALAGGQDTQYF,TGCGCCAGCAGCGCCTTAGCGGGGGGGCAAGATACGCAGTATTTT
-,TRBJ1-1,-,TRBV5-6,CASSWGGTEAFF,TGTGCCAGCAGCTGGGGGGGAACTGAAGCTTTCTTT
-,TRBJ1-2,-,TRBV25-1,CASEPGGGGYTF,TGTGCCAGCGAGCCGGGGGGGGGTGGCTACACCTTC
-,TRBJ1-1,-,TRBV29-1,CSVPGGRGEAFF,TGCAGCGTACCGGGGGGTCGAGGTGAAGCTTTCTTT
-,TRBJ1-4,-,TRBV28,CASSSTGPHEKLFF,TGTGCCAGCAGCTCAACAGGGCCCCATGAAAAACTGTTTTTT
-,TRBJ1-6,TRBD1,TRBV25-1,CASSARDRGYSPLHF,TGTGCCAGCAGTGCCCGGGACAGGGGATATTCACCCCTCCACTTT
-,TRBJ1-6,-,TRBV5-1,CASSLDRVVFDRSPLHF,TGCGCCAGCAGCTTGGACAGGGTGGTCTTTGATCGCTCACCCCTCCACTTT
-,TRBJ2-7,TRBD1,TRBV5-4,CASSFYDRGYEQYF,TGTGCCAGCAGCTTTTACGACAGGGGCTACGAGCAGTACTTC
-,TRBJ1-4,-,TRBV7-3,CASSPRGTNEKLFF,TGTGCCAGCAGCCCTAGGGGGACTAATGAAAAACTGTTTTTT
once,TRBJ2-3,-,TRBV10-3,CAISGRRDTDTQYF,TGTGCCATCAGTGGGCGGCGGGACACAGATACGCAGTATTTT
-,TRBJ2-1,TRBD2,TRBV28,CASISGGVNNEQFF,TGTGCCAGCATCTCCGGGGGGGTTAACAATGAGCAGTTCTTC
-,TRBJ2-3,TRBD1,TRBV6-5,CASMRGRADTQYF,TGTGCCAGCATGAGGGGGCGGGCAGATACGCAGTATTTT
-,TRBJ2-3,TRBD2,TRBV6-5,CASSSRGGATDTQYF,TGTGCCAGCAGCTCCCGGGGGGGGGCCACAGATACGCAGTATTTT
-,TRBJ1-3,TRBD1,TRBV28,CASRLPGQGAVNTIYF,TGTGCCAGCAGACTCCCGGGACAGGGGGCTGTAAACACCATATATTTT
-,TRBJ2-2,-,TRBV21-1,CASRPPRGGMSGELFF,TGTGCCAGCCGGCCCCCGAGGGGGGGTATGTCCGGGGAGCTGTTTTTT
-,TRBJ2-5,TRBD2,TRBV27,CASSRSPRSGGFQETQYF,TGTGCCAGCAGTCGAAGCCCTCGGAGCGGGGGGTTCCAAGAGACCCAGTACTTC
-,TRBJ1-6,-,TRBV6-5,CASRFRQGWSSPLHF,TGTGCCAGCAGATTTCGTCAGGGGTGGTCTTCACCCCTCCACTTT
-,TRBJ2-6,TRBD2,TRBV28,CASSSPLAGGLGANVLTF,TGTGCCAGCAGTTCGCCTCTCGCGGGGGGGTTAGGGGCCAACGTCCTGACTTTC
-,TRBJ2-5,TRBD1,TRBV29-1,CSVVFGTGGSETQYF,TGCAGCGTTGTATTCGGGACAGGGGGCTCGGAGACCCAGTACTTC
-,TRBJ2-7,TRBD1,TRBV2,CATRLDRASYEQYF,TGTGCCACCCGTCTCGACAGGGCCTCCTACGAGCAGTACTTC
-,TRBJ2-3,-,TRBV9,CASSVHIRGADTQYF,TGTGCCAGCAGCGTGCATATCCGGGGAGCAGATACGCAGTATTTT
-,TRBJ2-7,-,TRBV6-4,CASSYAGLPYEQYF,TGTGCCAGCAGTTACGCGGGACTCCCCTACGAGCAGTACTTC
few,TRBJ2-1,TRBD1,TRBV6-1,CASEGQSSYNEQFF,TGTGCCAGCGAGGGACAGAGCTCCTACAATGAGCAGTTCTTC
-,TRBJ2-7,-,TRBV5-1,CASSPLEQYF,TGCGCCAGCAGCCCCCTCGAGCAGTACTTC
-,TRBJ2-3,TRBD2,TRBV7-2,CASSLGLAGGSLSTDTQYF,TGTGCCAGCAGCTTAGGACTAGCGGGGGGGAGTCTCAGCACAGATACGCAGTATTTT
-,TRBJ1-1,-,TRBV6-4,CASRSTANTEAFF,TGTGCCAGCAGGTCGACAGCAAACACTGAAGCTTTCTTT
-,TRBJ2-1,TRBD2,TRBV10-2,CASSPTSGTYNEQFF,TGCGCCAGCAGTCCGACTAGCGGGACCTACAATGAGCAGTTCTTC
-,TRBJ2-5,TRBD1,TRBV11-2,CASSLGQFQETQYF,TGTGCCAGCAGCTTGGGACAGTTTCAAGAGACCCAGTACTTC
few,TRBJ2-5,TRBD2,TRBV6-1,CASTNGGGWETQYF,TGTGCCAGTACTAACGGGGGGGGATGGGAGACCCAGTACTTC
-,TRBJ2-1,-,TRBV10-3,CAISESAGEGDEQFF,TGTGCCATCAGTGAGTCGGCCGGGGAGGGGGATGAGCAGTTCTTC
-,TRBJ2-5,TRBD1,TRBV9,CASSAGQGAQTQYF,TGTGCCAGCAGCGCCGGGCAGGGGGCTCAGACCCAGTACTTC
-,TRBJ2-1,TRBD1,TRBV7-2,CASSLRWDRLYNEQFF,TGTGCCAGCAGCTTAAGATGGGACAGGCTCTACAATGAGCAGTTCTTC
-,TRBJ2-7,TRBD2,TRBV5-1,CASSDPSGGAYEQYF,TGCGCCAGCAGCGATCCGAGCGGGGGGGCCTACGAGCAGTACTTC